Listed below are T cell receptor beta chains from one sample, sequenced in a study of shared T cell receptors in the human thymus. Using immunoSEQ multiplex PCR, the repertoire was profiled, and TCRdb retains in-frame clones only, with some absent. The table has roughly 660,000 clones, 70% to 90% seen once. This same sample was also part of a study on human thymus T cells.

The sample was thymocytes. The origin of the receptors is a boy in the first two years of life with a congenital heart defect. The CDR3 runs from the conserved cysteine through the conserved F or W. The order of the fields is V gene, clone size, D gene, J gene, CDR3 protein, CDR3 DNA. The D gene is left open where the match is weak. Expanded clones get a size class; other rows say once, few or many, or leave the size out.

>TRBV27|NA|TRBD1|TRBJ1-3
CASSLIDRGQDNPYFSGNTIYF
TGTGCCAGCAGTTTAATTGACAGGGGGCAAGACAATCCTTATTTCTCTGGAAACACCATATATTTT
>TRBV7-2|NA|NA|TRBJ2-7
CASSLEGRGYEQYF
TGTGCCAGCAGCTTAGAGGGCAGGGGCTACGAGCAGTACTTC
>TRBV30|NA|TRBD1|TRBJ1-1
CAWRGQGATEAFF
TGTGCCTGGAGGGGACAGGGGGCAACTGAAGCTTTCTTT
>TRBV5-1|NA|NA|TRBJ2-1
CASSRGSGVFYNEQFF
TGCGCCAGCAGCCGGGGGAGTGGGGTTTTCTACAATGAGCAGTTCTTC
>TRBV14|NA|TRBD1|TRBJ2-1
CASSQDRQGPYNEQFF
TGTGCCAGCAGCCAAGATCGACAGGGGCCCTACAATGAGCAGTTCTTC
>TRBV30|NA|NA|TRBJ1-6
CAWSAQASYNSPLHF
TGTGCCTGGAGTGCCCAGGCCTCCTATAATTCACCCCTCCACTTT
>TRBV11-3|NA|TRBD2|TRBJ2-3
CASSYRNIDSGRPTDTQYF
TGTGCCAGCAGCTACCGTAATATCGATAGCGGGAGGCCCACAGATACGCAGTATTTT
>TRBV5-6|NA|NA|TRBJ2-1
CASSPPVAGDEQFF
TGTGCCAGCAGCCCCCCGGTGGCAGGCGATGAGCAGTTCTTC
>TRBV7-6|NA|NA|TRBJ2-5
CASSPANYEEAQYF
TGTGCCAGCAGCCCAGCCAATTACGAAGAGGCCCAGTACTTC
>TRBV28|NA|NA|TRBJ2-3
CASSLVLEDTQYF
TGTGCCAGCAGTTTAGTTTTAGAAGATACGCAGTATTTT
>TRBV13|few|NA|TRBJ2-7
CASSFRDWPYEQYF
TGTGCCAGCAGCTTCCGGGACTGGCCCTACGAGCAGTACTTC
>TRBV29-1|once|NA|TRBJ1-1
CSAKSWALNTEAFF
TGCAGCGCCAAATCCTGGGCGTTGAACACTGAAGCTTTCTTT
>TRBV6-5|NA|TRBD1|TRBJ1-1
CASSTTGTGSEAFF
TGTGCCAGCAGTACCACCGGGACAGGGTCTGAAGCTTTCTTT
>TRBV7-2|NA|TRBD2|TRBJ2-7
CASSRLKGERERYEQYF
TGTGCCAGCAGCCGGCTGAAGGGGGAGCGGGAGAGGTACGAGCAGTACTTC
>TRBV4-3|NA|NA|TRBJ2-7
CASSQDRLVGTDSSYEQYF
TGCGCCAGCAGCCAAGATAGGCTAGTTGGGACTGATAGCTCCTACGAGCAGTACTTC
>TRBV6-5|NA|NA|TRBJ1-1
CASSYSAGVNTEAFF
TGTGCCAGCAGTTACTCGGCAGGGGTGAACACTGAAGCTTTCTTT
>TRBV28|few|TRBD2|TRBJ2-7
CASSCGLAGGHEQYF
TGTGCCAGCAGTTGTGGTTTGGCGGGAGGCCACGAGCAGTACTTC
>TRBV5-8|NA|NA|TRBJ1-5
CASSLVRGSSEGNQPQHF
TGTGCCAGCAGCTTGGTACGGGGGTCCTCTGAGGGCAATCAGCCCCAGCATTTT
>TRBV29-1|once|NA|TRBJ2-1
CSAPPVGHPNEQFF
TGCAGCGCCCCCCCCGTGGGGCACCCCAATGAGCAGTTCTTC
>TRBV5-4|NA|TRBD1|TRBJ1-3
CASSWGDRLSGNTIYF
TGTGCCAGCAGCTGGGGGGACAGACTCTCTGGAAACACCATATATTTT
>TRBV10-1|NA|TRBD2|TRBJ2-1
CASSEGTSYNEQFF
TGCGCCAGCAGTGAGGGGACTAGCTACAATGAGCAGTTCTTC
>TRBV5-6|NA|TRBD2|TRBJ2-3
CASSPGASGRSGVDTQYF
TGTGCCAGCAGCCCGGGGGCTAGCGGGAGATCGGGGGTAGATACGCAGTATTTT
>TRBV5-4|NA|TRBD2|TRBJ2-7
CASTLGTSGKPKGPYEQYF
TGTGCCAGCACCTTGGGGACTAGCGGAAAACCGAAGGGCCCCTACGAGCAGTACTTC
>TRBV4-3|NA|TRBD2|TRBJ2-3
CASSQDPGGSGTDTQYF
TGCGCCAGCAGCCAAGATCCTGGCGGGAGTGGTACAGATACGCAGTATTTT
>TRBV14|few|NA|TRBJ1-1
CASSQVLVAGERTEAFF
TGTGCCAGCAGCCAAGTGTTAGTGGCAGGCGAACGGACTGAAGCTTTCTTT
>TRBV15|once|NA|TRBJ1-1
CATSRVSPLPGGNTEAFF
TGTGCCACCAGCAGAGTAAGTCCGCTCCCTGGAGGGAACACTGAAGCTTTCTTT
>TRBV30|NA|TRBD2|TRBJ2-1
CAWSGGTSGRNYNEQFF
TGTGCCTGGAGTGGAGGAACTAGCGGGAGAAACTACAATGAGCAGTTCTTC
>TRBV11-2|NA|TRBD2|TRBJ2-2
CASSRTGTSVQTGELFF
TGTGCCAGCAGTAGAACCGGGACTAGCGTTCAGACCGGGGAGCTGTTTTTT
>TRBV7-7|NA|NA|TRBJ2-5
CASSLTPTSRWYQETQYF
TGTGCTAGCAGCTTAACCCCCACTAGCAGATGGTACCAAGAGACCCAGTACTTC
>TRBV7-3|NA|TRBD1|TRBJ1-3
CASSLDRGPFSGNTIYF
TGTGCCAGCAGCTTGGACAGGGGACCCTTCTCTGGAAACACCATATATTTT
>TRBV4-1|NA|NA|TRBJ2-3
CASSQPQGILDTQYF
TGCGCCAGCAGCCAACCTCAGGGGATTCTGGATACGCAGTATTTT
>TRBV6-1|NA|TRBD2|TRBJ2-3
CASSARTSGRQSTDTQYF
TGTGCCAGCAGTGCCCGGACTAGCGGGAGGCAGAGCACAGATACGCAGTATTTT
>TRBV2|once|TRBD1|TRBJ2-7
CASTPTGNSYEQYF
TGTGCCAGCACTCCGACAGGGAACTCCTACGAGCAGTACTTC
>TRBV5-6|NA|TRBD2|TRBJ2-7
CASSLGLADYEQYF
TGTGCCAGCAGCTTGGGACTAGCTGACTACGAGCAGTACTTC
>TRBV4-1|NA|NA|TRBJ2-7
CASSQERAPHYEQYF
TGCGCCAGCAGCCAAGAGAGGGCGCCCCACTACGAGCAGTACTTC
>TRBV4-1|NA|NA|TRBJ2-7
CASSQAGDRAAYEQYF
TGCGCCAGCAGCCAAGCGGGGGATCGTGCAGCCTACGAGCAGTACTTC
>TRBV5-8|NA|TRBD2|TRBJ2-3
CASSPPGLVGGTDTQYF
TGTGCCAGCAGCCCACCGGGACTAGTAGGAGGCACAGATACGCAGTATTTT
>TRBV5-8|NA|NA|TRBJ1-2
CARTAQDTYGYTF
TGTGCCAGGACCGCACAGGATACCTATGGCTACACCTTC
>TRBV15|NA|NA|TRBJ2-7
CATSRDRRGRGNYEQYF
TGTGCCACCAGCAGAGATCGAAGGGGGAGGGGTAACTACGAGCAGTACTTC
>TRBV19|NA|NA|TRBJ2-5
CASSIARDSRLKETQYF
TGTGCCAGTAGTATAGCCCGCGACAGCCGCCTAAAAGAGACCCAGTACTTC
>TRBV5-4|NA|TRBD2|TRBJ2-3
CASSLEPPGLAGGRTDTQYF
TGTGCCAGCAGCTTGGAACCGCCGGGACTAGCGGGAGGGCGCACAGATACGCAGTATTTT
>TRBV9|NA|NA|TRBJ2-3
CASRDGSTDTQYF
TGTGCCAGCAGAGACGGGAGCACAGATACGCAGTATTTT
>TRBV13|NA|TRBD2|TRBJ2-5
CASSLPPSGRETQYF
TGTGCCAGCAGCTTACCCCCTAGCGGGCGGGAGACCCAGTACTTC
>TRBV30|NA|TRBD1|TRBJ2-1
CAWARDRGNNEQFF
TGTGCCTGGGCTCGGGACAGGGGGAACAATGAGCAGTTCTTC
>TRBV25-1|NA|NA|TRBJ1-1
CASSDNGGGSEAFF
TGTGCCAGCAGTGATAATGGGGGGGGGTCTGAAGCTTTCTTT
>TRBV4-3|NA|NA|TRBJ2-7
CASSQGRGEQYF
TGCGCCAGCAGCCAAGGTAGGGGCGAGCAGTACTTC
>TRBV7-2|NA|NA|TRBJ2-5
CASSLGQIQETQYF
TGTGCCAGCAGCCTTGGACAGATCCAAGAGACCCAGTACTTC
>TRBV25-1|NA|TRBD2|TRBJ2-1
CASSTGGSRDEQFF
TGTGCCAGCAGTACAGGCGGGAGTAGGGATGAGCAGTTCTTC
>TRBV6-6|few|TRBD1|TRBJ1-2
CASSYRQGPGYTF
TGTGCCAGCAGTTACAGACAGGGCCCTGGCTACACCTTC
>TRBV9|NA|TRBD1|TRBJ2-2
CASSVRDRGPGNTGELFF
TGTGCCAGCAGCGTGAGGGACAGGGGCCCCGGAAACACCGGGGAGCTGTTTTTT
>TRBV28|NA|TRBD1|TRBJ2-5
CASSLCFEDSRGETQYF
TGTGCCAGCAGTTTATGCTTTGAGGATAGCAGGGGGGAGACCCAGTACTTC
>TRBV28|NA|TRBD1|TRBJ2-2
CASSLGYRGGGTGELFF
TGTGCCAGCAGTTTAGGATACAGGGGTGGAGGCACCGGGGAGCTGTTTTTT